These 21 T cell receptor beta chains share one sample of origin, sequenced in a study of blood T cell repertoires in COVID-19. Assay: immunoSEQ multiplex PCR; the TCRdb copy retains only in-frame clones and omits some. The table includes 200,000 to 300,000 clones, approximately 86% detected once. Source material: peripheral blood. The source of these receptors is a man in his thirties or forties with active or convalescent COVID-19.

This chain links TRBV4-1 with TRBJ1-5; 8 bases line up with TRBD1. The junction had 11 bases not matched to a gene; V was cut back by 0 bases and J by 4 bases. This CDR3 is built from 18 residues. CDR1 is MGHRA, CDR2 YSYEKL, per germline. In DNA form, the CDR3 reads TGCGCCAGCAGCCAAGAAGGGGGCAGGGGGCTCCGTAATCAGCCCCAGCATTTT. Translating gives CASSQEGGRGLRNQPQHF.

The gene calls are TRBV5-3 and TRBJ1-2; 9 bases agree with TRBD1. TRBV5-3 is treated as an ORF (open reading frame) with a function not yet certain. Unmatched junction bases numbered 7, after V lost 0 bases and J lost 7 bases. The CDR3 length is 15 residues. CDR3 sequence reads: CARSLAGQGVAGYTF. In nucleotides, the CDR3 is TGTGCCAGAAGCTTGGCGGGACAGGGAGTGGCTGGCTACACCTTC.

The rearrangement joins TRBV6-5 to TRBJ2-1; TRBD1 agrees at 8 bases. The length of the CDR3 is 14 residues. Germline V gene lookup returns CDR1 MNHEY and CDR2 SVGAGI. V trimming: 6 bases; J trimming: 6 bases; junction bases outside the gene matches: 7. The CDR3 bases are TGTGCCAGCAGATCCGGACAGGGAAGCAATGAGCAGTTCTTC. Protein: CASRSGQGSNEQFF.

The chain uses TRBV2 and TRBJ1-2; TRBD1 might be the D (5 bases). CDR3 length equals 12 residues. Trimming stripped 11 bases from V and 4 bases from J, with 14 bases between. The germline gives CDR1 SNHLY, CDR2 FYNNEI. The CDR3 loop is CAATPGGYGYTF. For the CDR3, the DNA is TGTGCCGCTACGCCGGGGGGCTATGGCTACACCTTC. Based on the CDR3 plus reference TRBV2 and TRBJ1-2, the full variable domain is EPEVTQTPSHQVTQMGQEVILRCVPISNHLYFYWYRQILGQKVEFLVSFYNNEISEKSEIFDDQFSVERPDGSNFTLKIRSTKLEDSAMYFCAATPGGYGYTFGSGTRLTVV.

V is TRBV3-1 (or the pseudogene TRBV3-2) and J is TRBJ2-5; TRBD2 aligns across 15 bases. Germline values: CDR1 LGHDT, CDR2 YNNKEL (reference sequence). V shed 7 bases and J 0 bases; nucleotides not matched to a gene: 9. The CDR3 has 18 residues. CDR3 region: CASTGTSGGPPYQETQYF. CDR3 in DNA: TGTGCCAGCACCGGGACTAGCGGGGGGCCGCCTTACCAAGAGACCCAGTACTTC.

This chain uses TRBV4-2 with TRBJ1-6; TRBD1 might be the D (5 bases). The CDR3 consists of 15 residues. Trimming took off 0 bases at V and 5 bases at J, with 8 bases between the two ends. Germline V gene sequence: CDR1 LGHNA, CDR2 YNFKEQ. CDR3 coding DNA: TGTGCCAGCAGCCAAGAAGGACATCATAATTCACCCCTCCACTTT. It is translated as CASSQEGHHNSPLHF.

Comments on this clone: A much bigger clone sits one base away, suggesting this may be a read error. The rearrangement joins TRBV6-2 or TRBV6-3 to TRBJ2-7; 9 bases agree with TRBD2. The CDR3 contains 14 residues. Germline CDR1 MNHEY, CDR2 SVGEGT. With V trimmed by 0 bases and J by 3 bases, 0 bases remained unmatched. The CDR3 DNA follows: TGTGCCAGCAGTTACTCGACTAGCGGCTACGAGCAGTACTTC. Its protein product is CASSYSTSGYEQYF.

The genes are TRBV12-3 or TRBV12-4 and TRBJ1-2; D might be TRBD1 (5 bases). CDR3 size: 13 residues. The V gene lost 8 bases and the J gene lost 8 bases, with 18 bases spanning the gap. CDR3 bases: TGTGCCAGCCAGAGAGGAGGGGCTTACGGCTACACCTTC. Translated: CASQRGGAYGYTF.

The chain has TRBV7-9 and TRBJ1-1; D gene ambiguous. Deletions cut 5 bases from V and 3 bases from J, with 13 bases between. CDR1 is SEHNR and CDR2 is FQNEAQ in the germline V gene (reference sequence). This CDR3 is built from 14 residues. The CDR3 sequence is CASSSSWRDTEAFF. The CDR3 nucleotides read TGTGCCAGCAGCAGCAGCTGGAGGGACACTGAAGCTTTCTTT. The entire variable domain, with the rest obtained from reference TRBV7-9 and TRBJ1-1, is as follows: DTGVSQNPRHKITKRGQNVTFRCDPISEHNRLYWYRQTLGQGPEFLTYFQNEAQLEKSRLLSDRFSAERPKGSFSTLEIQRTEQGDSAMYLCASSSSWRDTEAFFGQGTRLTVV.

This clone appeared once. This CDR3 is CATSDSLAGGRNEQFF. For the CDR3, the DNA is TGTGCCACCAGTGATTCTCTAGCGGGGGGGCGGAATGAGCAGTTCTTC. The chain couples TRBV24-1 to TRBJ2-1; 12 nucleotides agree with TRBD2. In germline, CDR1 is KGHDR, CDR2 SFDVKD. Trimming took 2 bases from V and 7 from J; bases not matched to a gene: 5. The CDR3 runs to 16 residues.

This sequence joins TRBV4-3 and TRBJ2-1; 9 nucleotides agree with TRBD2. Germline V lookup: CDR1 LGHNA, CDR2 YSLEER. V was clipped by 1 base and J by 5 bases; unmatched bases: 6. This CDR3 spans 16 amino acids. As DNA, the CDR3 is TGCGCCAGCAGCCAAGGGACTAGCGCTACAAACAATGAGCAGTTCTTC. It specifies CASSQGTSATNNEQFF.

This chain joins TRBV27 and TRBJ1-1; weak D call: TRBD1 (5 bases). The CDR3 runs 15 residues. The V end was cut by 6 bases, the J end by 0 bases, with 14 bases between. Germline loops: CDR1 MNHEY, CDR2 SMNVEV (reference sequence). The CDR3 loop reads CASSPPGLLNTEAFF. In DNA, the CDR3 is TGTGCCAGCAGCCCGCCAGGGTTACTGAACACTGAAGCTTTCTTT.

Turning to this clone: An end of the junction does not agree with germline; a read error may underlie this. The V gene is TRBV7-2, the J gene TRBJ2-1; 11 bases fit TRBD2. The CDR3 covers 15 residues. Germline CDR1 SGHTA, CDR2 FQGNSA. CDR3 nucleotides: TGTGCCAGCAGTTTAGCGGGGGGGCCTTACAATGAGCAGTTCTTC. Residues: CASSLAGGPYNEQFF.

The rearrangement uses TRBV9 and TRBJ1-6; TRBD1 aligns across 7 bases. The junction had 10 bases not matched to a gene; V was cut back by 3 bases and J by 10 bases. CDR1 SGDLS and CDR2 YYNGEE come from the germline V gene. This CDR3 contains 15 residues. Written as DNA, the CDR3 is TGTGCCAGCAGCGCGGCCGGGACAGTAGCCTCACCCCTCCACTTT. Its protein product is CASSAAGTVASPLHF.

The chain links TRBV2 to TRBJ1-6; 9 nucleotides agree with TRBD1. This CDR3 contains 14 residues. V lost 8 bases and J lost 8; bases outside the gene matches: 7. CDR1 and CDR2 from the germline V gene are SNHLY and FYNNEI. In DNA form, the CDR3 reads TGTGCCAGCCATTACGGACAGGGGTATTCACCCCTCCACTTT. Protein sequence: CASHYGQGYSPLHF.

In the case of this clone: Other DNA sequences in this sample translate to the same CDR3. V gene TRBV5-1 combines with J gene TRBJ2-3, with TRBD2 matching over 10 bases. V trimming: 0 bases; J trimming: 0 bases; junction bases outside the gene matches: 4. The CDR3 spans 17 residues. CDR1 is SGHRS, CDR2 YFSETQ, per germline. The CDR3 DNA reads TGCGCCAGCAGCTTGGTCCTAGCGGGGGCTAGCACAGATACGCAGTATTTT. This codes for CASSLVLAGASTDTQYF.

V usage is TRBV10-1 and J usage is TRBJ2-7; TRBD2 might be the D (9 bases). The V end lost 6 bases, the J end lost 3 bases, and 27 bases lay between the germline ends. The CDR3 loop spans 18 amino acids. From germline, CDR1 is WNHNN and CDR2 SYGVQD (reference sequence). This CDR3 is CASRTGDARGGGDYEQYF. The DNA for the CDR3 is TGCGCCAGCAGGACAGGGGATGCGCGTGGCGGGGGGGACTACGAGCAGTACTTC.

This chain uses TRBV29-1 with TRBJ2-3; TRBD1 is a possible D gene (5 bases). This CDR3 is built from 15 residues. V was shortened by 5 bases and J by 4 bases, with 19 bases between the two germline ends. Germline assignment: CDR1 SQVTM and CDR2 ANQGSEA. This chain's CDR3 is CSVPSTGTGADTQYF. CDR3 nucleotide sequence: TGCAGCGTTCCTTCTACAGGCACCGGCGCAGATACGCAGTATTTT.

This clone has only one observation. The chain carries TRBV7-8 and TRBJ2-5, with 14 bases lining up with TRBD2. Germline CDR1 is SGHVS and CDR2 is FQNEAQ. V was clipped by 5 bases and J by 5 bases; unmatched bases: 7. The CDR3 length is 16 residues. As DNA, the CDR3 is TGTGCCAGCAGCCCCGGGACTAGCGGGGGTTGGGAGACCCAGTACTTC. It is translated as CASSPGTSGGWETQYF.

This clone has a single count. The chain carries TRBV7-2 and TRBJ1-5, with 7 positions matching TRBD1. The CDR3 extends over 14 amino acids. V lost 5 bases to trimming and J lost 5 bases; unmatched junction nucleotides: 6. CDR1 is SGHTA and CDR2 is FQGNSA in the germline V gene. CDR3 region: CASSTRTGDQPQHF. In DNA form, the CDR3 reads TGTGCCAGCAGCACGCGGACAGGCGATCAGCCCCAGCATTTT.

The rearrangement uses TRBV2 and TRBJ1-5; D ambiguous. Germline CDR1 SNHLY, CDR2 FYNNEI. The CDR3 runs 15 residues. The V end lost 6 bases, the J end lost 7 bases, and 19 bases lay between the germline ends. This CDR3 is CASSDPQSTRQPQHF. The CDR3 DNA follows: TGTGCCAGCAGCGATCCCCAGAGTACCAGGCAGCCCCAGCATTTT.